This T cell receptor beta chain originates from a study of blood T cell repertoires in COVID-19. Study summary: Both acute and convalescent COVID-19 samples were obtained from the United States, Italy and Spain. T cells, B-cell-depleted T cells, or PBMCs provided the cDNA or gDNA that served as material.

CDR3 length: 14 residues. Germline lookup yields CDR1 LNHDA and CDR2 SQIVND (reference sequence). Deletions cut 7 bases from V and 1 base from J, with 11 bases between. Original processing methods: Nucleated cell counts were estimated from reference gene primer amplification. Here immunoSEQ multiplex PCR was the method, and the copy in TCRdb shows in-frame clones only, minus some. V and J calls and clone size are copied from that table; D and trimming were computed from the DNA. This repertoire shows tens of thousands of clones, more than 75% found once; its top ten account for about 30%. The sample was peripheral blood. This TCR came from a human donor in a cohort sampled during active COVID-19. This chain links TRBV19 with TRBJ1-3, with TRBD1 as a possible D gene (6 bases). In DNA, the CDR3 is TGTGCCAGTAAACCCAGGGGATCTGGAAACACCATATATTTT. The encoded protein is CASKPRGSGNTIYF. The entire variable domain, with the rest obtained from reference TRBV19 and TRBJ1-3, is as follows: DGGITQSPKYLFRKEGQNVTLSCEQNLNHDAMYWYRQDPGQGLRLIYYSQIVNDFQKGDIAEGYSVSREKKESFPLTVTSAQKNPTAFYLCASKPRGSGNTIYFGEGSWLTVV.